Included here is one T cell receptor (beta chain) sequence, with context. The target antigen is unknown. The CDR3 sequence is 14 residues long. V gave up 6 bases and J gave up 5 bases; unmatched junction bases: 8. Germline loops: CDR1 SGDLS, CDR2 YYNGEE. Some clones are missing from TCRdb's copy, which holds only in-frame ones; the method was immunoSEQ multiplex PCR. The data hold approximately 50,000 clones, with about four fifths observed a single time. Time point given: week 47, end of study. Vaccinated patients received 300 ug of mutant IDH1 20-mer peptide per dose, with topical imiquimod. Patients came in for eight vaccinations, in weeks 1, 3, 5, 7, 11, 15, 19 and 23. This sample was included in a study of a mutant IDH1 vaccine in newly diagnosed glioma. On the study more broadly: Vaccinations were initiated 4-6 weeks following radiotherapy alone, or were given together with temozolomide cycles. V12 corresponded to week 35 and V13 to week 47. Treated patients were roughly 60% male, roughly 40% female, mean age 40.4 years.

The sequencing used PBMCs, collected from a glioma patient whose treatment included an IDH1 peptide vaccine. The gene calls are TRBV9 and TRBJ2-5; 9 bases map to TRBD1. The clonotype comes from a woman in her forties or fifties with glioma. The CDR3 here is CASNTQGATETQYF. CDR3 sequence (DNA): TGTGCCAGCAATACACAGGGGGCTACGGAGACCCAGTACTTC.